The 21 T cell receptor beta chains in this list originate from one sample, sequenced in a study of blood T cell repertoires in COVID-19 (TCRdb year 2020). The library was prepared using the immunoSEQ multiplex PCR assay. TCRdb retrieved this table from immuneACCESS and kept in-frame rearrangements only. Not all clones are present; in checked studies, unresolved V genes account for under half, and no reason is known for the remainder. Here the sample has approximately 260,000 clones; approximately 78% occur a single time. Approximately 13% of the sample lies in the top ten. The material sequenced was peripheral blood. The receptors shown here come from a woman aged 55-75 years with active or convalescent COVID-19.

V usage is TRBV7-3 and J usage is TRBJ2-1; 14 positions agree with TRBD2. This CDR3 contains 18 residues. Germline V gives CDR1 SGHTA, CDR2 FQGTGA. V was pared by 5 bases and J by 0 bases, with 6 bases of the junction left unmatched. The CDR3 bases are TGTGCCAGCAGCCGACTAGCGGGGGGGCCTTCCTCCTACAATGAGCAGTTCTTC. It translates to CASSRLAGGPSSYNEQFF.

The chain employs TRBV14 and TRBJ1-4, with D tentatively TRBD1 (5 bases). Between the trimmed V and J ends, which lost 1 base and 7 bases, there was a span of 13 bases. CDR1 and CDR2 (germline): SGHDN, FVKESK. The CDR3 length is 15 residues. CDR3 nucleotides: TGTGCCAGCAGCCAAGCTAGGGGTCGGGTTGAAAAACTGTTTTTT. Translated, it gives CASSQARGRVEKLFF.

The V call is TRBV16, the J call TRBJ2-1, with TRBD2 matching over 8 bases. The CDR3 covers 15 residues. With 4 bases clipped from V and 9 bases from J, the junction kept 11 bases outside the gene matches. In germline, CDR1 is KGHSY, CDR2 FQNENV. As DNA, the CDR3 is TGTGCCAGCAGCCCCATCGGACTAGCCGGCGGTGAGCAGTTCTTC. Its translation: CASSPIGLAGGEQFF.

The chain couples TRBV15 to TRBJ2-3, with 13 nucleotides matching TRBD2. Per germline, CDR1 LNHNV and CDR2 YYDKDF (reference sequence). The ends lost 5 bases at V and 4 bases at J; junction bases unmatched: 12. This CDR3 has 18 amino acids. DNA for the CDR3: TGTGCCACCAGCGGGGGCAGACGACTAGCGGGGGGCGCAGATACGCAGTATTTT. Translated, it gives CATSGGRRLAGGADTQYF. The entire variable domain, with the rest obtained from reference TRBV15 and TRBJ2-3, is as follows: DAMVIQNPRYQVTQFGKPVTLSCSQTLNHNVMYWYQQKSSQAPKLLFHYYDKDFNNEADTPDNFQSRRPNTSFCFLDIRSPGLGDTAMYLCATSGGRRLAGGADTQYFGPGTRLTVL.

The V gene is TRBV18, the J gene TRBJ2-6; weak D call: TRBD1 (6 bases). The germline V gene encodes CDR1 KGHSH and CDR2 LQKENI. CDR3 length equals 15 residues. V was trimmed by 3 bases and J by 0 bases, leaving 6 bases between them. The CDR3 DNA reads as TGTGCCAGCTCACCGGACAGCTCTGGGGCCAACGTCCTGACTTTC. Translated: CASSPDSSGANVLTF.

The chain links TRBV5-1 to TRBJ2-5, with D perhaps TRBD1 (6 bases). The V gene's germline CDR1 is SGHRS and CDR2 YFSETQ. The CDR3 spans 15 residues. Trimming removed 2 bases at V and 5 bases at J, with 16 bases between. The CDR3 is CASSFVPGARETQYF. The CDR3 DNA reads as TGCGCCAGCAGCTTTGTACCAGGGGCTAGGGAGACCCAGTACTTC.

The V and J genes are TRBV29-1 and TRBJ1-5; TRBD1 is a possible D gene (6 bases). Germline assignment: CDR1 SQVTM and CDR2 ANQGSEA. Trimming removed 4 bases at V and 2 bases at J, with 12 bases between. The CDR3 contains 14 residues. The CDR3 region is CSVVGGAGNQPQHF. CDR3 coding DNA: TGCAGCGTTGTCGGGGGGGCCGGCAATCAGCCCCAGCATTTT.

The V and J genes are TRBV27 and TRBJ1-5; possibly TRBD1 for D (5 bases). CDR3 length equals 14 residues. The V end lost 6 bases, the J end lost 0 bases, and 9 bases lay between the germline ends. CDR1 is MNHEY, CDR2 SMNVEV, per germline (reference sequence). DNA of the CDR3: TGTGCCAGCAGGGGGGGGTATAGCAATCAGCCCCAGCATTTT. Encoded protein: CASRGGYSNQPQHF.

The chain employs TRBV4-1 and TRBJ1-2, with 10 bases aligning to TRBD1. CDR1 and CDR2 from the germline V gene are MGHRA and YSYEKL. After removal of 4 bases from V and 4 bases from J, the junction contained 6 bases not matched to a gene. There are 15 residues in the CDR3. The CDR3 nucleotides are TGCGCCAGCAGCCCTCCGGACAGGGGGATCTATGGCTACACCTTC. Translating gives CASSPPDRGIYGYTF.

The chain has TRBV5-4 and TRBJ1-2; no clear D. The germline V gene has CDR1 SGHNT and CDR2 YYREEE (reference sequence). There are 15 residues in the CDR3. Trimming pared 0 bases from V and 4 bases from J, leaving 13 bases between. The chain's CDR3 is CASSLEPKSGYGYTF. As DNA, the CDR3 is TGTGCCAGCAGCTTGGAACCAAAATCGGGCTATGGCTACACCTTC.

The chain is built from TRBV4-1 and TRBJ2-3; 10 bases agree with TRBD1. Germline assignment: CDR1 MGHRA and CDR2 YSYEKL. The J segment lost 4 bases and the V segment lost 0 bases, leaving 7 bases of the junction unmatched. The CDR3 consists of 17 residues. The CDR3 here is CASSQEGGTGDADTQYF. As DNA, the CDR3 is TGCGCCAGCAGCCAAGAGGGTGGGACAGGGGACGCAGATACGCAGTATTTT.

The CDR3 sequence is CASSFANRGSTYGYTF. The CDR3, as DNA: TGTGCCAGCAGCTTCGCCAACAGGGGATCGACTTATGGCTACACCTTC. The rearrangement joins TRBV7-8 to TRBJ1-2, with 7 bases lining up with TRBD1. CDR1 is SGHVS and CDR2 is FQNEAQ in the germline V gene. The CDR3 runs 16 residues. V trimming: 3 bases; J trimming: 5 bases; junction bases outside the gene matches: 12.

V is TRBV2 and J is TRBJ2-1; 7 positions match TRBD2. V dropped 8 bases and J dropped 4; count of bases not matched to a gene: 8. Germline V gene sequence: CDR1 SNHLY, CDR2 FYNNEI. The length of the CDR3 is 14 residues. This chain's CDR3 is CASRGGGPYNEQFF. DNA for the CDR3: TGTGCCAGCCGGGGCGGGGGACCATACAATGAGCAGTTCTTC.

The chain uses TRBV6-2 or TRBV6-3 and TRBJ1-1, with unresolved D. V was trimmed by 0 bases and J by 7 bases, leaving 15 bases between them. The CDR3 is 15 amino acids. Germline V gene data show CDR1 as MNHEY and CDR2 as SVGEGT. CDR3 in amino acids: CASSYSSMGPVEAFF. The CDR3 nucleotides are TGTGCCAGCAGTTACTCGAGTATGGGCCCTGTTGAAGCTTTCTTT.

J is TRBJ2-3 and V is TRBV4-3; D unclear. This CDR3 contains 15 residues. Looked up from germline, CDR1 is LGHNA and CDR2 is YSLEER. Trimming left V 2 bases short and J 3 bases short, with 12 bases between. The CDR3: CASSQRYSRTDTQYF. CDR3 nucleotides: TGCGCCAGCAGCCAACGGTATTCGCGGACAGATACGCAGTATTTT.

This clone has just a few counts. V is TRBV3-1 (or the pseudogene TRBV3-2) and J is TRBJ2-1, with TRBD2 identical over 15 bases. The V gene end was trimmed by 4 bases and the J gene end by 4 bases; junction bases not matched to a gene: 11. The CDR3 consists of 19 residues. Germline V gives CDR1 LGHDT, CDR2 YNNKEL (reference sequence). CDR3: CASSPMGPGLAGGYNEQFF. The CDR3 bases are TGTGCCAGCAGCCCCATGGGGCCGGGACTAGCGGGGGGTTACAATGAGCAGTTCTTC.

This clone was detected once. The chain carries TRBV6-1 and TRBJ1-2; D gene uncertain. The V end lost 3 bases, the J end lost 7 bases, and 15 bases lay between the germline ends. The CDR3 totals 14 residues. Germline values: CDR1 MNHNS, CDR2 SASEGT. The CDR3 sequence is CASSDDSLNSGYTF. CDR3 DNA: TGTGCCAGCAGTGACGACTCCTTGAATAGTGGCTACACCTTC.

The chain recombines TRBV3-1 (or the pseudogene TRBV3-2) with TRBJ1-5, with 8 positions matching TRBD1. The CDR3 contains 13 residues. Germline lookup yields CDR1 LGHDT and CDR2 YNNKEL (reference sequence). V was pared by 3 bases and J by 6 bases, with 1 base of the junction left unmatched. In nucleotides, the CDR3 is TGTGCCAGCAGCCAGCAGGGGGCTCAGCCCCAGCATTTT. It is translated as CASSQQGAQPQHF.

The chain combines TRBV3-1 (or the pseudogene TRBV3-2) with TRBJ1-2, with D maybe TRBD1 (6 bases). CDR3 length: 13 residues. V gave up 5 bases and J gave up 10 bases, with 17 bases separating them. CDR1 LGHDT and CDR2 YNNKEL come from the germline V gene (reference sequence). CDR3 sequence: CASSARGDTHYTF. The CDR3 region has the DNA TGTGCCAGCAGCGCCCGGGGGGACACCCACTACACCTTC.

The rearrangement uses TRBV5-1 and TRBJ1-6, with 7 bases fitting TRBD1. The CDR3 is 14 residues long. Trimming removed 6 bases from V and 7 bases from J; junction bases left unmatched: 7. Germline-derived CDR1 and CDR2 are SGHRS and YFSETQ. The chain's CDR3 is CASTQGQENSPLHF. The DNA for the CDR3 is TGCGCCAGCACCCAAGGACAGGAGAATTCACCCCTCCACTTT.

The rearrangement uses TRBV19 and TRBJ1-3; D remains ambiguous. The V end was cut by 6 bases, the J end by 0 bases, with 6 bases between. CDR3 size: 13 residues. Germline CDR1 LNHDA, CDR2 SQIVND (reference sequence). The CDR3 loop reads CASRLSSGNTIYF. The DNA for the CDR3 is TGTGCCAGTAGGCTGAGCTCTGGAAACACCATATATTTT.